The 28 T cell receptor beta chains below were found in one sample sequenced in a study of PD-1 blockade in classical Hodgkin lymphoma (dated by TCRdb to 2019 to 2021). The library relied on the immunoSEQ multiplex PCR assay. Imported from immuneACCESS, the table was reduced by TCRdb to in-frame sequences with V and J called. These copies leave out some clones; in studies compared against another copy, an unresolved V gene accounts for under half, and the cause of the remainder is not known. In this sample the table shows about 41,000 clones, 76% of which occur a single time. The biggest ten clones account for approximately 20% of the sample. In light of the paper, this sample's time point label describes: cycle 1 day 1 (C1D1), immediately before nivolumab initiation. Every trial patient had relapsed following autologous stem cell transplantation, and prior brentuximab vedotin exposure was what differed among cohorts A, B and C.

This specimen was peripheral blood mononuclear cells (PBMCs), taken at baseline. The receptors were gathered from a human donor with classical Hodgkin lymphoma.

The chain joins TRBV7-2 to TRBJ1-2; the D gene is possibly TRBD1 (6 bases). The V gene lost 5 bases and the J gene lost 4 bases, with 23 bases spanning the gap. Germline CDR1 SGHTA, CDR2 FQGNSA. The CDR3 totals 17 residues. CDR3 residues: CASSRRQESRSLYGYTF. The CDR3 DNA sequence: TGTGCCAGCAGCCGCAGACAGGAAAGCAGGTCCCTCTATGGCTACACCTTC.

Only a few counts were recorded for this clone. The V and J genes are TRBV6-5 and TRBJ2-7; 8 bases agree with TRBD1. The CDR3 length is 14 residues. Losses at the gene ends were 0 bases for V and 5 bases for J; bases not matched to a gene: 3. Germline CDR1 reads MNHEY; CDR2 reads SVGAGI. The CDR3 DNA follows: TGTGCCAGCAGTTACTCAGTGACAGGGGACGAGCAGTACTTC. Translated: CASSYSVTGDEQYF.

The chain employs TRBV9 and TRBJ1-4; 9 nucleotides match TRBD1. Per the germline V gene, CDR1 is SGDLS and CDR2 is YYNGEE. Unmatched junction bases numbered 12, after V lost 4 bases and J lost 8 bases. This CDR3 comprises 16 residues. The CDR3 here is CASSSGGGQGVEKLFF. CDR3 DNA: TGTGCCAGCAGCTCAGGGGGGGGACAGGGAGTCGAAAAACTGTTTTTT.

The chain has TRBV29-1 and TRBJ1-1, with a possible D match to TRBD1 (6 bases). Germline V CDR1 and CDR2: SQVTM, ANQGSEA. The CDR3 is 13 residues long. With 3 bases removed from V and 4 bases from J, the gap between germline ends came to 12 bases. Here the CDR3 DNA reads TGCAGCGTTGATAGGGGGAGTGGCACTGAAGCTTTCTTT. Its protein product is CSVDRGSGTEAFF.

This clone has just one count. The chain combines TRBV27 with TRBJ2-2, with 7 bases that match TRBD1. CDR1 is MNHEY, CDR2 SMNVEV, per germline (reference sequence). Trimming cost V 6 bases and J 4 bases; bases outside gene matches: 2. The CDR3 length is 13 residues. The CDR3 loop reads CASRTGPTGELFF. The CDR3 DNA follows: TGTGCCAGCAGGACAGGGCCCACCGGGGAGCTGTTTTTT.

This chain connects TRBV7-9 to TRBJ2-5; TRBD2 aligns across 9 bases. The trim removed 8 bases at V and 1 base at J, leaving 5 bases unmatched. CDR3 length: 14 amino acids. Germline values: CDR1 SEHNR, CDR2 FQNEAQ (reference sequence). CDR3 nucleotide sequence: TGTGCCAGCCGGACTAGCGCCAGCCAAGAGACCCAGTACTTC. Translation: CASRTSASQETQYF.

In its sample, this clone was seen once. The V and J genes are TRBV30 and TRBJ2-3; 9 bases are shared with TRBD1. The V and J ends lost 1 base and 2 bases, in that order; junction bases with no gene match: 4. This CDR3 comprises 15 residues. Germline CDR1 and CDR2: GTSNPN and SVGIG (reference sequence). The CDR3 here is CAWSARTGVTDTQYF. The CDR3 coding sequence is TGTGCCTGGAGTGCGCGGACAGGGGTCACAGATACGCAGTATTTT.

This clone occurred a few times. This sequence joins TRBV4-3 and TRBJ2-7, with 7 bases that match TRBD2. V shed 8 bases and J 2 bases; nucleotides not matched to a gene: 18. In germline, CDR1 is LGHNA, CDR2 YSLEER. This CDR3 region has 17 residues. CDR3 in amino acids: CASPHPLALAAPYEQYF. CDR3 in DNA: TGCGCCAGCCCACACCCCCTCGCCCTAGCGGCCCCCTACGAGCAGTACTTC.

The V call is TRBV19, the J call TRBJ1-1, with TRBD1 identical over 7 bases. Trimming took 0 bases from V and 4 from J; bases not matched to a gene: 2. There are 14 residues in the CDR3. Germline V gene sequence: CDR1 LNHDA, CDR2 SQIVND (reference sequence). CDR3 DNA sequence: TGTGCCAGTAGTATAGATCACAGGGGCACTGAAGCTTTCTTT. Its protein product is CASSIDHRGTEAFF. The whole variable domain, remainder taken from reference TRBV19 and TRBJ1-1, is DGGITQSPKYLFRKEGQNVTLSCEQNLNHDAMYWYRQDPGQGLRLIYYSQIVNDFQKGDIAEGYSVSREKKESFPLTVTSAQKNPTAFYLCASSIDHRGTEAFFGQGTRLTVV.

The chain couples TRBV18 to TRBJ2-6; D is perhaps TRBD1 (6 bases). Germline CDR1 reads KGHSH; CDR2 reads LQKENI. Trimming removed 3 bases from V and 4 bases from J, with 13 bases in between. The CDR3 consists of 16 residues. The chain's CDR3 is CASSPTAGTGANVLTF. DNA of the CDR3: TGTGCCAGCTCACCGACCGCAGGGACAGGGGCCAACGTCCTGACTTTC. Filled out from reference TRBV18 and TRBJ2-6, the complete variable domain reads NAGVMQNPRHLVRRRGQEARLRCSPMKGHSHVYWYRQLPEEGLKFMVYLQKENIIDESGMPKERFSAEFPKEGPSILRIQQVVRGDSAAYFCASSPTAGTGANVLTFGAGSRLTVL.

The J gene is TRBJ2-3, the V gene TRBV11-2; 9 nucleotides match TRBD2. J lost 5 bases, V lost 5 bases, and 11 bases had no gene match. The germline CDR1 and CDR2 sequences are SGHAT and FQNNGV. The CDR3 spans 16 residues. CDR3 residues: CASSPSGGRAGDTQYF. The CDR3 coding sequence is TGTGCCAGCAGCCCTTCCGGCGGGAGGGCGGGAGATACGCAGTATTTT. The entire variable domain, with the rest obtained from reference TRBV11-2 and TRBJ2-3, is as follows: EAGVAQSPRYKIIEKRQSVAFWCNPISGHATLYWYQQILGQGPKLLIQFQNNGVVDDSQLPKDRFSAERLKGVDSTLKIQPAKLEDSAVYLCASSPSGGRAGDTQYFGPGTRLTVL.

The J gene is TRBJ2-3, the V gene TRBV19; D ambiguous. V was pared by 9 bases and J by 1 base, with 11 bases between. This CDR3 comprises 13 residues. Germline V lookup: CDR1 LNHDA, CDR2 SQIVND (reference sequence). CDR3: CASTGPGTDTQYF. The CDR3, as DNA: TGTGCCAGCACCGGGCCTGGCACAGATACGCAGTATTTT.

The DNA of the CDR3 is TGTGCCAGCAGGCGGACACCCGACTATGGCTACACCTTC. It codes for CASRRTPDYGYTF. The chain has TRBV27 and TRBJ1-2; tentative D call: TRBD1 (5 bases). Germline values: CDR1 MNHEY, CDR2 SMNVEV (reference sequence). The CDR3 has 13 amino acids. V lost 6 bases, J lost 3 bases, and 11 bases lay in between.

This chain uses TRBV7-3 with TRBJ1-1; TRBD1 is a possible D gene (6 bases). Between the trimmed V and J ends, which lost 1 base and 8 bases, there was a span of 11 bases. Germline V gives CDR1 SGHTA, CDR2 FQGTGA. The CDR3 is 13 amino acids. The CDR3 reads CASSLKTGTEAFF. CDR3 nucleotide sequence: TGTGCCAGCAGCTTAAAGACAGGTACGGAAGCTTTCTTT.

The chain has TRBV9 and TRBJ1-2, with no clear D. V dropped 0 bases and J dropped 2 bases, with 5 bases sitting between them. Per germline, CDR1 SGDLS and CDR2 YYNGEE. The CDR3 consists of 13 residues. CDR3 bases: TGTGCCAGCAGCGTAGAGCTGAACTATGGCTACACCTTC. Its translation: CASSVELNYGYTF.

This clone came up a few times. The V and J genes are TRBV10-3 and TRBJ1-5, with D maybe TRBD1 (6 bases). Between the trimmed V and J ends, which lost 8 bases and 8 bases, there was a span of 13 bases. The germline V gene encodes CDR1 ENHRY and CDR2 SYGVKD. The CDR3 loop spans 12 amino acids. The CDR3 loop is CAIGGGWEPQHF. CDR3 in DNA: TGTGCCATCGGGGGGGGCTGGGAGCCCCAGCATTTT.

The chain recombines TRBV28 with TRBJ2-7; a weak D match, TRBD2 (6 bases). V was shortened by 4 bases and J by 10 bases, with 14 bases between the two germline ends. Germline V gene data show CDR1 as MDHEN and CDR2 as SYDVKM. The CDR3 totals 12 residues. The CDR3 nucleotides read TGTGCCAGCAGTTATGGGGGGAGGATCCAGTACTTC. Residues: CASSYGGRIQYF.

The genes are TRBV7-2 and TRBJ2-7; TRBD2 is a possible D gene (6 bases). CDR1 and CDR2 (germline): SGHTA, FQGNSA. The V gene lost 5 bases and the J gene lost 0 bases, with 14 bases spanning the gap. The CDR3 consists of 15 residues. CDR3 sequence: CASSPRPGSSYEQYF. The CDR3 nucleotides read TGTGCCAGCAGCCCCCGTCCCGGGAGCTCCTACGAGCAGTACTTC. Supplemented by reference TRBV7-2 and TRBJ2-7, the full variable domain reads GAGVSQSPSNKVTEKGKDVELRCDPISGHTALYWYRQSLGQGLEFLIYFQGNSAPDKSGLPSDRFSAERTGGSVSTLTIQRTQQEDSAVYLCASSPRPGSSYEQYFGPGTRLTVT.

The rearrangement links TRBV29-1 to TRBJ2-7; 7 bases align to TRBD1. Germline CDR1 reads SQVTM; CDR2 reads ANQGSEA. V gave up 4 bases and J gave up 5 bases; unmatched junction bases: 11. This CDR3 is built from 14 residues. This CDR3 reads CSVARPSGTDEQYF. DNA of the CDR3: TGCAGCGTTGCCAGACCCTCCGGGACAGACGAGCAGTACTTC.

V and J are TRBV9 and TRBJ2-3, with unresolved D. Germline assignment: CDR1 SGDLS and CDR2 YYNGEE. V lost 0 bases to trimming and J lost 6 bases, with 17 bases between them. This CDR3 spans 16 amino acids. CDR3 sequence: CASSVVGFGQGDTQYF. CDR3 nucleotides: TGTGCCAGCAGCGTAGTTGGCTTCGGGCAAGGGGATACGCAGTATTTT.

The chain combines TRBV7-9 with TRBJ1-4; D is uncertain. CDR1 and CDR2 from the germline V gene are SEHNR and FQNEAQ (reference sequence). V was cut by 2 bases and J by 2 bases, with 6 bases left in between. This CDR3 spans 14 amino acids. For the CDR3, the DNA is TGTGCCAGCAGCTTATCCCAGACTAATGAAAAACTGTTTTTT. It encodes CASSLSQTNEKLFF. Complete variable domain (other parts from reference TRBV7-9 and TRBJ1-4): DTGVSQNPRHKITKRGQNVTFRCDPISEHNRLYWYRQTLGQGPEFLTYFQNEAQLEKSRLLSDRFSAERPKGSFSTLEIQRTEQGDSAMYLCASSLSQTNEKLFFGSGTQLSVL.

The chain uses TRBV7-2 and TRBJ1-5; 12 bases agree with TRBD1. V was pared by 5 bases and J by 0 bases, with 8 bases of the junction left unmatched. This CDR3 region has 18 residues. The germline CDR1 and CDR2 sequences are SGHTA and FQGNSA. DNA of the CDR3: TGTGCCAGCAGCATGGGGACAGGGGGCCCCCTTAGCAATCAGCCCCAGCATTTT. Translation: CASSMGTGGPLSNQPQHF.

The genes are TRBV7-2 and TRBJ2-7, with 8 bases lining up with TRBD1. The CDR3 covers 14 residues. The V segment lost 4 bases and the J segment 4 bases; nucleotides outside the gene matches: 6. The V gene's germline CDR1 is SGHTA and CDR2 FQGNSA. The DNA for the CDR3 is TGTGCCAGCAGCTCGAGACAGGGGAGGTACGAGCAGTACTTC. This codes for CASSSRQGRYEQYF.

The chain is built from TRBV28 and TRBJ1-5; D ambiguous. CDR3 length equals 13 residues. Germline V gene data show CDR1 as MDHEN and CDR2 as SYDVKM. The germline V and J ends were trimmed by 9 bases and 5 bases, with 14 bases remaining between them. CDR3 residues: CASMRWSDQPQHF. CDR3 nucleotide sequence: TGTGCCAGTATGCGTTGGAGTGATCAGCCCCAGCATTTT.

This clone has more than one count but fewer than ten. The chain has TRBV6-1 and TRBJ2-7; 7 bases are a match to TRBD1. The CDR3 runs 14 residues. J gave up 5 bases and V 8 bases, and 12 bases lay outside the gene matches. Per the germline V gene, CDR1 is MNHNS and CDR2 is SASEGT. CDR3 bases: TGTGCCAGCCAGACAGGGAATCTCGGGGACGAGCAGTACTTC. Translation gives CASQTGNLGDEQYF.

Regarding this clone: A read error may produce the germline difference seen at one junction end. This CDR3 reads CASSAPAGTNVLTF. The CDR3 DNA reads as TGTGCCAGCAGTGCCCCGGCTGGGACCAACGTCCTGACTTTC. V and J are TRBV6-1 and TRBJ2-6; D remains unclear. The V gene's germline CDR1 is MNHNS and CDR2 SASEGT. This CDR3 contains 14 residues.

The V call is TRBV5-4, the J call TRBJ2-5, with D perhaps matching TRBD1 (5 bases). V was cut by 2 bases and J by 5 bases, with 13 bases left in between. Germline loops: CDR1 SGHNT, CDR2 YYREEE (reference sequence). This CDR3 has 14 residues. The CDR3 sequence is CASSLQSTDETQYF. CDR3 in DNA: TGTGCCAGCAGCTTACAGTCGACAGATGAGACCCAGTACTTC.

Only a few counts were recorded for this clone. This chain connects TRBV11-2 to TRBJ1-5; D might be TRBD1 (5 bases). Germline values: CDR1 SGHAT, CDR2 FQNNGV. This CDR3 is 15 amino acids long. The V gene lost 0 bases and the J gene lost 1 base, with 7 bases spanning the gap. The DNA of the CDR3 is TGTGCCAGCAGCTTAGAGGGGGGGAGCAATCAGCCCCAGCATTTT. It yields the protein CASSLEGGSNQPQHF. The complete variable domain, with remaining parts taken from reference TRBV11-2 and TRBJ1-5, reads EAGVAQSPRYKIIEKRQSVAFWCNPISGHATLYWYQQILGQGPKLLIQFQNNGVVDDSQLPKDRFSAERLKGVDSTLKIQPAKLEDSAVYLCASSLEGGSNQPQHFGDGTRLSIL.